This TCR beta chain came from a study of blood T cell repertoires in COVID-19 (dated by TCRdb to about 2020). Regarding the research as a whole: The collaborator samples originated in the United States, Italy and Spain and spanned the acute and convalescent phases of COVID-19. The prospective study material was composed of cDNA or gDNA derived from T cells, B-cell-depleted T cells, or PBMCs. Sample metadata almost always included a de-identified subject ID, COVID-19 status, age in years and sex. The samples were drawn from the first 160 participants of the ongoing ImmuneRACE study and from some 1,300 subjects provided by 6 global collaborators. Deeply sampled blood TCRbeta repertoires from subjects exposed to, actively infected with, or recovered from COVID-19 were included in the dataset. The repertoires were made available in a free public database intended to serve as a resource for research on the immune response to SARS-CoV-2. HLA class I and class II types, where available, came from metadata supplied by the sample provider rather than from assay-based typing. On the study overall, not on this receptor specifically: The amount of clinical and demographic metadata varied by source and participant and was provided uncurated.

Looking up the germline V gene yields CDR1 KGHSH and CDR2 LQKENI. From its cysteine to its phenylalanine, the CDR3 spans 16 amino acids. The read is trimmed to its CDR3 DNA, 48 bases read in frame from base 1. Trimming removed 0 bases from V and 1 base from J; the gene matches leave 3 bases unexplained. On this clone itself: Its antigen is not yet known. The input lacks base qualities; no much larger clone sits a single base away.

TCRbeta CDR3 regions were amplified from genomic DNA by means of the immunoSEQ Assay, a bias-controlled multiplex PCR. From the authors' description of their analysis: The number of nucleated cells in each sample was estimated by amplification of reference gene primers within the assay. Sequence reads were collapsed and filtered to measure the absolute abundance of every unique TCRbeta CDR3 rearrangement. For each sample, productive Simpson clonality was calculated by taking the square root of Simpson's diversity index across productive rearrangements. TCRdb's version of the immuneACCESS table is confined to in-frame rearrangements and falls short of the full clone set. An unresolved V gene accounts for under half of the shortfall where checked; the remainder is of unknown origin. Clonal size and the V and J genes are those of that table, whereas D and trimming came from the DNA. The sample has 150,000 or so clones on record, less than 90% of them singletons. The ten largest clones capture about 1.2% of the sample.

Participants in the prospective study were aged about 18 to 90 years, lived in some 24 United States geographic areas, and enrolled through a virtual design. In the prospective study, cohorts were assigned on the basis of participant-reported clinical history obtained from a screening survey and a study questionnaire. Mobile phlebotomists in the prospective study collected whole blood, serum and a nasopharyngeal or oropharyngeal swab from every participant. Prospective study participants could optionally give additional blood draws and questionnaires over an approximately 2-month period. Before DNA extraction, blood samples from the prospective study were shipped at room temperature or frozen.

This TCR was recovered from a human donor with acute COVID-19. The donor label of this sample is uncertain. The sample taken for sequencing was PBMCs or T cells enriched from blood (not recorded which). The chain was built from TRBV18 and TRBJ2-5; 9 bases in the middle match TRBD2. The CDR3 protein is CASSPPSGGPQETQYF. The sequenced DNA is TGTGCCAGCTCACCACCTAGCGGGGGTCCCCAAGAGACCCAGTACTTC.